A single sample is the source of the 19 T cell receptor beta chains below, sequenced in a study of shared clonotypes between healthy human individuals. TCRdb's copy holds only in-frame clones and misses some; the assay was immunoSEQ multiplex PCR. This table has about 1,500,000 clones, roughly 96% appearing once. Material for sequencing was naive CD4+ T cells sorted from blood. Noted subset: CD45RA+ positively selected. The source is a young man in good health.

The table lists this clone with a few counts. The chain employs TRBV6-1 and TRBJ2-7; tentative D call: TRBD1 (6 bases). V was cut by 2 bases and J by 7 bases, with 18 bases left in between. The CDR3 consists of 15 residues. Germline loops: CDR1 MNHNS, CDR2 SASEGT. For the CDR3, the DNA is TGTGCCAGCAGTGAATACGGCCGGGACACCGATGAGCAGTACTTC. Translated, it gives CASSEYGRDTDEQYF.

This clone was detected once. CDR3 protein: CAISANREEAGYTF. The CDR3 nucleotides read TGTGCCATCAGTGCAAACAGGGAAGAAGCTGGCTACACCTTC. The chain is built from TRBV10-3 and TRBJ1-2; weak D call: TRBD1 (6 bases). This CDR3 region has 14 residues. V was shortened by 4 bases and J by 7 bases, with 16 bases between the two germline ends. Germline CDR1 ENHRY, CDR2 SYGVKD.

The chain recombines TRBV6-5 with TRBJ2-2, with 9 bases that match TRBD2. The germline V gene has CDR1 MNHEY and CDR2 SVGAGI. This CDR3 region has 16 residues. J was trimmed by 4 bases and V by 5 bases; bases with no gene match: 8. The CDR3 DNA is TGTGCCAGCAGTAACTTATTAGCGGGAGTCACCGGGGAGCTGTTTTTT. This sequence encodes CASSNLLAGVTGELFF.

The V gene is TRBV28, the J gene TRBJ1-2, with 9 bases matching TRBD1. J was trimmed by 7 bases and V by 3 bases; bases with no gene match: 9. There are 15 residues in the CDR3. The germline CDR1 and CDR2 sequences are MDHEN and SYDVKM. The CDR3 sequence is CASSFGDRARSGYTF. Here the CDR3 DNA reads TGTGCCAGCAGTTTCGGGGACAGGGCACGGAGTGGCTACACCTTC.

This clone was observed a single time. The rearrangement links TRBV4-1 to TRBJ2-1; TRBD2 agrees at 9 bases. The CDR3 is made up of 17 amino acids. Looked up from germline, CDR1 is MGHRA and CDR2 is YSYEKL. V trimming: 1 base; J trimming: 7 bases; junction bases outside the gene matches: 11. As DNA, the CDR3 is TGCGCCAGCAGCCAAGTCTCGGGCGGGAGGGCGTTTAATGAGCAGTTCTTC. As protein: CASSQVSGGRAFNEQFF.

This sequence joins TRBV18 and TRBJ2-1; 8 bases are a match to TRBD1. Germline CDR1 KGHSH, CDR2 LQKENI. This CDR3 comprises 16 residues. Trimming at V came to 3 bases and at J to 2 bases, leaving 6 bases not matched to a gene. This CDR3 reads CASSPSGTGTYNEQFF. The CDR3 DNA reads as TGTGCCAGCTCACCTTCCGGGACAGGAACCTACAATGAGCAGTTCTTC. Drawing the rest from reference TRBV18 and TRBJ2-1, the complete variable domain is NAGVMQNPRHLVRRRGQEARLRCSPMKGHSHVYWYRQLPEEGLKFMVYLQKENIIDESGMPKERFSAEFPKEGPSILRIQQVVRGDSAAYFCASSPSGTGTYNEQFFGPGTRLTVL.

Notes on this clone: The sample has other DNA sequences that encode this CDR3 too. The genes are TRBV9 and TRBJ1-2; 8 nucleotides line up with TRBD1. V was pared by 3 bases and J by 2 bases, with 3 bases of the junction left unmatched. Germline lookup yields CDR1 SGDLS and CDR2 YYNGEE. CDR3 length equals 14 residues. This CDR3 is CASSEGQGNYGYTF. The DNA of the CDR3 is TGTGCCAGCAGCGAAGGACAGGGAAACTATGGCTACACCTTC.

The genes are TRBV7-9 and TRBJ2-5; the D gene is possibly TRBD2 (6 bases). The V gene lost 5 bases and the J gene lost 1 base, with 8 bases spanning the gap. This CDR3 region has 13 residues. Germline V CDR1 and CDR2: SEHNR, FQNEAQ (reference sequence). The CDR3 protein is CASSRLGQETQYF. In DNA, the CDR3 is TGTGCCAGCAGCCGACTAGGCCAAGAGACCCAGTACTTC.

J is TRBJ2-7 and V is TRBV6-1; no firm D call. The CDR3 is 12 residues long. In germline, CDR1 is MNHNS, CDR2 SASEGT. The ends were cut back, 3 bases at V and 4 bases at J, with 7 bases in the middle. CDR3 DNA: TGTGCCAGCAGTGACAACTTTTACGAGCAGTACTTC. It specifies CASSDNFYEQYF.

The rearrangement joins TRBV7-3 to TRBJ2-1; 7 bases are a match to TRBD2. Trimming took 8 bases from V and 3 from J; bases not matched to a gene: 4. Per germline, CDR1 SGHTA and CDR2 FQGTGA. The length of the CDR3 is 13 residues. The CDR3 nucleotides are TGTGCCAGCGCTAGCGGATACTACAATGAGCAGTTCTTC. This codes for CASASGYYNEQFF. Drawing the rest from reference TRBV7-3 and TRBJ2-1, the complete variable domain is GAGVSQTPSNKVTEKGKYVELRCDPISGHTALYWYRQSLGQGPEFLIYFQGTGAADDSGLPNDRFFAVRPEGSVSTLKIQRTERGDSAVYLCASASGYYNEQFFGPGTRLTVL.

As for this clone: At the DNA level, this CDR3 is encoded by other sequences in the same sample as well. J is TRBJ1-4 and V is TRBV30; D possibly corresponds to TRBD1 (5 bases). This CDR3 has 14 residues. Germline V gene lookup returns CDR1 GTSNPN and CDR2 SVGIG (reference sequence). V shed 0 bases and J shed 2 bases, with 7 bases lying between them. CDR3 coding DNA: TGTGCCTGGAGTGTCAAGGGGACTAATGAAAAACTGTTTTTT. This translates into CAWSVKGTNEKLFF.

Written as DNA, the CDR3 is TGTGCCAGCAGCATCGACCAAACAGGGATCCCCGAAGCTTTCTTT. This sequence encodes CASSIDQTGIPEAFF. This rearrangement joins TRBV9 to TRBJ1-1, with D possibly matching TRBD1 (6 bases). This CDR3 is built from 15 residues. Germline V lookup: CDR1 SGDLS, CDR2 YYNGEE. With 4 bases removed from V and 8 bases from J, the gap between germline ends came to 21 bases.

The chain recombines TRBV9 with TRBJ2-2; tentatively, D is TRBD2 (6 bases). Germline V gives CDR1 SGDLS, CDR2 YYNGEE. With 4 bases removed from V and 5 bases from J, the gap between germline ends came to 15 bases. The CDR3 contains 15 residues. CDR3 amino acids: CASSPQGEVTGELFF. The CDR3 nucleotides read TGTGCCAGCAGCCCTCAAGGGGAGGTTACCGGGGAGCTGTTTTTT.

This rearrangement joins TRBV4-1 to TRBJ2-1; D gene uncertain. V was clipped by 1 base and J by 12 bases, with 22 bases between them. Germline CDR1 and CDR2: MGHRA and YSYEKL. CDR3 length: 16 residues. DNA of the CDR3: TGCGCCAGCAGCCAAGTGGGATCCTGGGCAGTTCTCGGGCAGTTCTTC. Its protein is CASSQVGSWAVLGQFF.

The gene calls are TRBV18 and TRBJ2-1; 11 bases agree with TRBD2. After removal of 4 bases from V and 2 bases from J, the junction contained 4 bases not matched to a gene. The CDR3 length is 16 residues. From germline, CDR1 is KGHSH and CDR2 LQKENI. The CDR3 bases are TGTGCCAGCTCACATTCTAGCGGGAGGACCTACAATGAGCAGTTCTTC. Translated: CASSHSSGRTYNEQFF.

The chain combines TRBV4-3 with TRBJ2-2, with 9 bases matching TRBD2. Germline V CDR1 and CDR2: LGHNA, YSLEER. CDR3 length equals 18 residues. J gave up 4 bases and V 4 bases, and 13 bases lay outside the gene matches. The CDR3 coding sequence is TGCGCCAGCAGCCCAACATCCCTACTAGCGGGCGGCACCGGGGAGCTGTTTTTT. Translating gives CASSPTSLLAGGTGELFF.

The chain employs TRBV5-6 and TRBJ2-3; D perhaps matches TRBD2 (6 bases). The CDR3 spans 15 residues. V lost 1 base and J 1 base, leaving 10 bases between the germline ends. In germline, CDR1 is SGHDT, CDR2 YYEEEE. CDR3 in DNA: TGTGCCAGCAGCTTGCCCGGCGGGGGCACAGATACGCAGTATTTT. Translated: CASSLPGGGTDTQYF.

The genes are TRBV6-5 and TRBJ1-1; D may be TRBD1 (6 bases). Deletions cut 4 bases from V and 2 bases from J, with 11 bases between. The germline V gene encodes CDR1 MNHEY and CDR2 SVGAGI. CDR3 length: 14 residues. The CDR3 DNA reads TGTGCCAGCAGTTGGGGGGCTGAAAACACTGAAGCTTTCTTT. Translation: CASSWGAENTEAFF.

The chain is built from TRBV20-1 and TRBJ2-7, with 7 bases fitting TRBD2. Losses at the gene ends were 5 bases for V and 5 bases for J; bases not matched to a gene: 3. The CDR3 extends over 11 amino acids. Germline values: CDR1 DFQATT, CDR2 SNEGSKA (reference sequence). The CDR3 DNA reads as TGCAGTGCTTCCCTAGCGGACGAGCAGTACTTC. Translating gives CSASLADEQYF.